The T cell receptor beta chain under discussion was sequenced for a study of T cells in Graves' hyperthyroidism and ophthalmopathy. Study conclusions and caveats: Ophthalmopathy could be told apart from stable hyperthyroidism with a 13 V-J model. The blood repertoire included most of the expanded thyroid clonotypes above 0.001.

Diagnosis rested on symptoms, serum thyroxine and TRAb, thyroid ultrasound, and orbital computed tomography. Fresh peripheral blood, about 9.3 ml, yielded the PBMCs. Template material for amplifying TCR beta CDR3 regions consisted of RNA transcripts. TCR CDR3 underwent first-round RT-PCR with the HTBI primer set. TCRdb reanalysed the multiplex PCR reads using MiXCR and keeps one entry per CDR3 protein. In the table there are 360,000 or so distinct CDR3 sequences, roughly 15% of which are singletons. This clonotype was counted a few times. Antigen unknown. The CDR3 consists of 15 residues. V lost 0 bases, J lost 7 bases, and 11 bases lay in between. Germline lookup yields CDR1 SGHDT and CDR2 YYEEEE.

J is TRBJ1-6 and V is TRBV5-6; unclear D gene. Sequencing used blood. The receptor's source is a woman between 55 and 75 years old with Graves' ophthalmopathy. CDR3 protein: CASSLGRAGNSPLHF. The CDR3 DNA sequence: TGTGCCAGCAGCTTGGGCCGGGCCGGGAATTCACCCCTCCACTTT.